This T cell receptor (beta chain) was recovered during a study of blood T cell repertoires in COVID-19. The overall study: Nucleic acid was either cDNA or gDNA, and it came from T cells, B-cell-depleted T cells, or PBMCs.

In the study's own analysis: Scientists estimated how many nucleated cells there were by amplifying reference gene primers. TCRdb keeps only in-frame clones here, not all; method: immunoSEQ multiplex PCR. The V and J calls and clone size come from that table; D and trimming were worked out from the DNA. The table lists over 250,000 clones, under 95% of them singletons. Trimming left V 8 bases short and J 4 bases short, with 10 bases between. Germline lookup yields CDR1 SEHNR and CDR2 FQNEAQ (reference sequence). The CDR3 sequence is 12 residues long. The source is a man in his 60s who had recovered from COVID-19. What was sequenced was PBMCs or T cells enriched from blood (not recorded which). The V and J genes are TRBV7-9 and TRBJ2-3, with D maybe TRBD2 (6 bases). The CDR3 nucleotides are TGTGCCAGCGGTGCTAGCGCAGATACGCAGTATTTT. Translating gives CASGASADTQYF.